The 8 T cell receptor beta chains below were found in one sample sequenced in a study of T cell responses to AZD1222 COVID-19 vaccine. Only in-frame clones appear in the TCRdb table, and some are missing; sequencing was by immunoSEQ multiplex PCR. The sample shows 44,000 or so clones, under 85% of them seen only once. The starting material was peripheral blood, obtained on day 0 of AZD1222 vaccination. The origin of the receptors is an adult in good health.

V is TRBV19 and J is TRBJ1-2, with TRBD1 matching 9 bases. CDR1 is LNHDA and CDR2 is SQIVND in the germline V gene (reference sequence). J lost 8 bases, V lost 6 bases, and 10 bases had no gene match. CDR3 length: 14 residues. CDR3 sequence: CASRRVIGTGGYTF. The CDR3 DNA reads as TGTGCCAGTAGAAGGGTAATTGGGACAGGGGGCTACACCTTC.

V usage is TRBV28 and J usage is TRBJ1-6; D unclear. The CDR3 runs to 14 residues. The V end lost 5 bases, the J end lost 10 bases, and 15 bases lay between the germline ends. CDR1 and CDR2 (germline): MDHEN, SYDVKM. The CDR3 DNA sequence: TGTGCCAGCAGTCTGAGCGGGGAGGGATCACCCCTCCACTTT. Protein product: CASSLSGEGSPLHF.

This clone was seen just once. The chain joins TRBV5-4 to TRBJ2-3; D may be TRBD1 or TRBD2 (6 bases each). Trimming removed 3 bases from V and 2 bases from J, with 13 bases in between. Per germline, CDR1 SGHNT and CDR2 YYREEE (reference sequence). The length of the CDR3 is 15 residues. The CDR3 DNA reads TGTGCCAGCAGCTCCGGGGGCAGAGTCACAGATACGCAGTATTTT. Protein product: CASSSGGRVTDTQYF.

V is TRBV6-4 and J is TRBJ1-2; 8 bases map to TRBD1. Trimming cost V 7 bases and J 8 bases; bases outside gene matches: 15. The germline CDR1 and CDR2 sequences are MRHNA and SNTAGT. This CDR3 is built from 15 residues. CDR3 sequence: CASKEAGGATGGYTF. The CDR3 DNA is TGTGCCAGCAAGGAAGCAGGGGGCGCGACAGGAGGCTACACCTTC.

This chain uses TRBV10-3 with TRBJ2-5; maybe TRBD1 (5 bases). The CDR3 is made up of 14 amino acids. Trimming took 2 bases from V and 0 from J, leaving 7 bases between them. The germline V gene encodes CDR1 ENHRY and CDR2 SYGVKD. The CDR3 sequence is CAISEDSNQETQYF. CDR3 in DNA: TGTGCCATCAGTGAGGACAGCAACCAAGAGACCCAGTACTTC.

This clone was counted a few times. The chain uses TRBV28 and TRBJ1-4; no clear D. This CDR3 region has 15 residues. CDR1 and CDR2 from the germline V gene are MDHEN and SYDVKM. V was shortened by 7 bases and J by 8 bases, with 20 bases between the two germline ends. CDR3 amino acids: CASIPRGGRWEKLFF. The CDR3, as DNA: TGTGCCAGCATTCCCCGGGGAGGGCGCTGGGAAAAACTGTTTTTT.

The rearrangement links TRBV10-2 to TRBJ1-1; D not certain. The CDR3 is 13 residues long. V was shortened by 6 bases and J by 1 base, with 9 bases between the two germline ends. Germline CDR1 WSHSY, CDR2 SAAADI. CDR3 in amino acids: CASRSGWNTEAFF. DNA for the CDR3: TGCGCCAGCAGGTCCGGTTGGAACACTGAAGCTTTCTTT.

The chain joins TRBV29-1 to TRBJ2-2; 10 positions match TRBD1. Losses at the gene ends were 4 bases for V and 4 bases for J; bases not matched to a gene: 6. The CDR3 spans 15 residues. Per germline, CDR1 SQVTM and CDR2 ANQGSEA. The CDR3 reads CSVAWGTGATGELFF. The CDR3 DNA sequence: TGCAGCGTTGCATGGGGGACAGGGGCCACCGGGGAGCTGTTTTTT.